This entry is about one TCR beta chain. Its antigen is not identified. This specimen belongs to a study of OX40 agonist ivuxolimab in advanced cancers. About the study: The study enrolled dose-escalation patients with hepatocellular carcinoma, melanoma, renal cell or head and neck cancer.

Generated by immunoSEQ multiplex PCR, the TCRdb table keeps only in-frame clones and is missing some. The sample yields roughly 51,000 clones, around 89% seen once. Regarding the study as a whole: Antigen specificity of clonally expanded peripheral T cells was not established.

The CDR3 is made up of 15 amino acids. Germline CDR1 reads KGHSH; CDR2 reads LQKENI. Trimming took 4 bases from V and 6 from J, leaving 16 bases between them. Sequences were derived from CD4+ or CD8+ T cells sorted from blood, sampled in a trial of the OX40 agonist ivuxolimab. This clonotype was obtained from an adult with an advanced solid tumor such as melanoma, head and neck, liver or kidney cancer. V gene TRBV18 combines with J gene TRBJ1-5, with D possibly matching TRBD1 (5 bases). The CDR3, as DNA: TGTGCCAGCTCACAATCGGACACGGGCGGTCAGCCCCAGCATTTT. Its protein is CASSQSDTGGQPQHF.